The 3 T cell receptor beta chains below were found in one sample sequenced in a study of T cells in localized non-small cell lung cancer. The method was immunoSEQ multiplex PCR; TCRdb's version includes in-frame clones alone and lacks a portion of them. The sample gives around 35,000 clones, around 93% of which show up once; about an eighth is in the top ten. The sequencing used peripheral blood mononuclear cells, collected before any cancer treatment. The receptors shown here come from a female donor over 55 with stage II lung adenocarcinoma.

The rearrangement links TRBV5-1 to TRBJ1-6, with 8 positions matching TRBD1. The CDR3 covers 17 residues. The germline V gene has CDR1 SGHRS and CDR2 YFSETQ. V shed 4 bases and J 3 bases; nucleotides not matched to a gene: 9. CDR3 loop: CASSQEQGGGYNSPLHF. The CDR3 DNA follows: TGCGCCAGCAGCCAGGAACAGGGGGGCGGCTATAATTCACCCCTCCACTTT.

The CDR3 DNA sequence: TGTGCCAGCAGACCTTCGTTTCAGGGGAACACTGAAGCTTTCTTT. Its translation is CASRPSFQGNTEAFF. The rearrangement joins TRBV6-4 to TRBJ1-1; TRBD1 is a possible D gene (5 bases). Trimming removed 6 bases at V and 1 base at J, with 15 bases between. This CDR3 has 15 amino acids. Germline V gives CDR1 MRHNA, CDR2 SNTAGT.

This chain joins TRBV7-9 and TRBJ1-5; 8 nucleotides align to TRBD1. The CDR3 consists of 14 residues. J was trimmed by 5 bases and V by 6 bases; bases with no gene match: 6. Germline CDR1 is SEHNR and CDR2 is FQNEAQ (reference sequence). The CDR3, as DNA: TGTGCCAGCAGGCTACAGGGGGAGGATCAGCCCCAGCATTTT. Its protein is CASRLQGEDQPQHF.